The 18 T cell receptor beta chains listed next were all sequenced from one sample in a study of cytotoxic CD8 clonotypes in ibrutinib-treated CLL. Some clones are missing from TCRdb's copy, which holds only in-frame ones; the method was immunoSEQ multiplex PCR. The sample holds 52,000 or so clones, about 54% seen once. The sample was PBMCs, taken at disease progression, from a patient treated with ibrutinib. The origin of the receptors is a human donor with chronic lymphocytic leukemia.

This chain links TRBV6-1 with TRBJ1-1; no clear D gene. Trimming took 6 bases from V and 2 from J, leaving 7 bases between them. Germline V gives CDR1 MNHNS, CDR2 SASEGT. The CDR3 sequence is 12 residues long. CDR3 bases: TGTGCCAGCAGGTGGGCAAACACTGAAGCTTTCTTT. It translates to CASRWANTEAFF.

This clone was observed a few times. The V gene is TRBV4-2, the J gene TRBJ2-2; TRBD1 might be the D (5 bases). With 1 base removed from V and 9 bases from J, the gap between germline ends came to 21 bases. Germline CDR1 and CDR2: LGHNA and YNFKEQ. The length of the CDR3 is 17 residues. The CDR3 reads CASSQGKAEGVTRELFF. CDR3 sequence (DNA): TGTGCCAGCAGCCAAGGAAAAGCCGAAGGGGTGACCCGGGAGCTGTTTTTT.

The chain combines TRBV18 with TRBJ2-7, with 8 bases identical to TRBD1. CDR1 is KGHSH and CDR2 is LQKENI in the germline V gene. This CDR3 has 17 amino acids. Trimming took 2 bases from V and 0 from J; bases not matched to a gene: 9. DNA for the CDR3: TGTGCCAGCTCACCAGGACAGGGCTCCCTTGGCTCCTACGAGCAGTACTTC. Its translation: CASSPGQGSLGSYEQYF.

The V call is TRBV15, the J call TRBJ2-5; tentatively, D is TRBD2 (6 bases). V was clipped by 3 bases and J by 0 bases, with 8 bases between them. Germline V lookup: CDR1 LNHNV, CDR2 YYDKDF (reference sequence). This CDR3 contains 14 residues. As DNA, the CDR3 is TGTGCCACCAGCAGCCGGGGGAACCAAGAGACCCAGTACTTC. Translation: CATSSRGNQETQYF. The complete variable domain, with remaining parts taken from reference TRBV15 and TRBJ2-5, reads DAMVIQNPRYQVTQFGKPVTLSCSQTLNHNVMYWYQQKSSQAPKLLFHYYDKDFNNEADTPDNFQSRRPNTSFCFLDIRSPGLGDTAMYLCATSSRGNQETQYFGPGTRLLVL.

The chain has TRBV27 and TRBJ2-3; 9 bases fit TRBD1. The CDR3 consists of 17 residues. V dropped 5 bases and J dropped 1; count of bases not matched to a gene: 10. CDR1 is MNHEY and CDR2 is SMNVEV in the germline V gene (reference sequence). CDR3 nucleotide sequence: TGTGCCAGCAGTCTGGCTGGATACAGGGGGCGCACAGATACGCAGTATTTT. Residues: CASSLAGYRGRTDTQYF.

This clone came up once. The chain couples TRBV18 to TRBJ1-1, with TRBD1 as a possible D gene (6 bases). Deletions cut 4 bases from V and 3 bases from J, with 9 bases between. From germline, CDR1 is KGHSH and CDR2 LQKENI. The CDR3 length is 13 residues. The DNA of the CDR3 is TGTGCCAGCTCACTCAACAGGGACACTGAAGCTTTCTTT. Amino acid sequence: CASSLNRDTEAFF. The entire variable domain, with the rest obtained from reference TRBV18 and TRBJ1-1, is as follows: NAGVMQNPRHLVRRRGQEARLRCSPMKGHSHVYWYRQLPEEGLKFMVYLQKENIIDESGMPKERFSAEFPKEGPSILRIQQVVRGDSAAYFCASSLNRDTEAFFGQGTRLTVV.

The CDR3 DNA sequence: TGTGCCAGCGGGGCACCCTTAGGGGGGGGCCATGAGCAGTTCTTC. It translates to CASGAPLGGGHEQFF. The chain joins TRBV6-6 to TRBJ2-1; D is possibly TRBD2 (7 bases). This CDR3 contains 15 residues. Germline CDR1 and CDR2: MNHNY and SVGAGI (reference sequence). V lost 8 bases and J 8 bases, leaving 22 bases between the germline ends.

This clone was detected only a few times. This sequence joins TRBV28 and TRBJ2-2; D gene unclear. The CDR3 is made up of 13 amino acids. Germline CDR1 is MDHEN and CDR2 is SYDVKM. Trimming stripped 1 base from V and 7 bases from J, with 7 bases between. CDR3 DNA sequence: TGTGCCAGCAGTTTATCCGGATTCGGGGAGCTGTTTTTT. It yields the protein CASSLSGFGELFF.

The gene calls are TRBV7-2 and TRBJ2-5; 8 bases line up with TRBD1. The germline V gene has CDR1 SGHTA and CDR2 FQGNSA. V lost 1 base to trimming and J lost 4 bases; unmatched junction nucleotides: 8. This CDR3 has 16 amino acids. CDR3 residues: CASSLGSTGAGETQYF. In DNA form, the CDR3 reads TGTGCCAGCAGCTTAGGGTCGACAGGGGCGGGAGAGACCCAGTACTTC.

CDR3 coding DNA: TGCGCCAGCAGCCAAGCCCCGCGGCGAGGGAACACCGGGGAGCTGTTTTTT. Its translation: CASSQAPRRGNTGELFF. The rearrangement uses TRBV4-1 and TRBJ2-2; D unclear. Trimming took 1 base from V and 1 from J, leaving 13 bases between them. CDR3 length equals 17 residues. CDR1 MGHRA and CDR2 YSYEKL come from the germline V gene.

This clone was seen at least ten times. CDR3 protein: CASSRSQGRTYEQYF. The CDR3 coding sequence is TGTGCCAGCAGTCGGAGCCAGGGGCGGACATACGAGCAGTACTTC. The chain links TRBV27 to TRBJ2-7; perhaps TRBD1 as D (6 bases). Per the germline V gene, CDR1 is MNHEY and CDR2 is SMNVEV (reference sequence). The CDR3 sequence is 15 residues long. V was cut by 5 bases and J by 4 bases, with 18 bases left in between.

The sample holds a few counts of this clone. The gene calls are TRBV7-8 and TRBJ2-2; D ambiguous. Trimming pared 5 bases from V and 0 bases from J, leaving 13 bases between. CDR3 length equals 16 residues. Germline CDR1 and CDR2: SGHVS and FQNEAQ. CDR3 sequence (DNA): TGTGCCAGCAGCCCTTCGGCAGGATCGAACACCGGGGAGCTGTTTTTT. Translation: CASSPSAGSNTGELFF.

The chain combines TRBV18 with TRBJ1-4; D not resolved. The V end lost 4 bases, the J end lost 0 bases, and 6 bases lay between the germline ends. The CDR3 has 14 residues. Germline V gene sequence: CDR1 KGHSH, CDR2 LQKENI. As DNA, the CDR3 is TGTGCCAGCTCACAGGGAGCAACTAATGAAAAACTGTTTTTT. Translated: CASSQGATNEKLFF.

This clone was counted only a few times. The chain links TRBV28 to TRBJ2-7; the match to TRBD2 covers 11 bases. J was trimmed by 3 bases and V by 7 bases; bases with no gene match: 11. From germline, CDR1 is MDHEN and CDR2 SYDVKM. The CDR3 consists of 16 residues. This chain's CDR3 is CASTIGSSGRIYEQYF. DNA for the CDR3: TGTGCCAGCACCATCGGGTCTAGCGGGAGGATCTACGAGCAGTACTTC.

The chain carries TRBV5-5 and TRBJ1-2, with TRBD1 as a possible D gene (5 bases). Germline V gene data show CDR1 as SGHKS and CDR2 as YYEKEE (reference sequence). The CDR3 spans 16 residues. V was shortened by 4 bases and J by 5 bases, with 21 bases between the two germline ends. The CDR3: CASSPRGRDTLYGYTF. In DNA form, the CDR3 reads TGTGCCAGCAGCCCAAGGGGCAGGGATACGCTTTATGGCTACACCTTC.

The J gene is TRBJ2-7, the V gene TRBV7-9, with D maybe TRBD2 (6 bases). CDR1 and CDR2 from the germline V gene are SEHNR and FQNEAQ (reference sequence). Trimming took 6 bases from V and 2 from J, leaving 17 bases between them. The CDR3 is 15 residues long. The CDR3 is CASSLTGTETYEQYF. The CDR3 nucleotides are TGTGCCAGCAGTTTGACCGGGACTGAAACCTACGAGCAGTACTTC. The variable domain in full, completed from reference TRBV7-9 and TRBJ2-7, reads DTGVSQNPRHKITKRGQNVTFRCDPISEHNRLYWYRQTLGQGPEFLTYFQNEAQLEKSRLLSDRFSAERPKGSFSTLEIQRTEQGDSAMYLCASSLTGTETYEQYFGPGTRLTVT.

The V and J genes are TRBV7-8 and TRBJ2-7; 12 positions agree with TRBD2. V gave up 4 bases and J gave up 3 bases; unmatched junction bases: 7. The CDR3 spans 16 residues. The V gene's germline CDR1 is SGHVS and CDR2 FQNEAQ. CDR3 amino acids: CASSSSGLAGIYEQYF. Here the CDR3 DNA reads TGTGCCAGCAGCTCGTCTGGACTAGCGGGGATCTACGAGCAGTACTTC.

CDR3 nucleotides: TGTGCCAGCAGTGCAACAGGGCTCTCCTACGAGCAGTACTTC. This codes for CASSATGLSYEQYF. The chain combines TRBV2 with TRBJ2-7, with D maybe TRBD1 (6 bases). Germline assignment: CDR1 SNHLY and CDR2 FYNNEI. Between the trimmed V and J ends, which lost 4 bases and 0 bases, there was a span of 10 bases. This CDR3 has 14 residues. The whole variable domain, filled in from reference TRBV2 and TRBJ2-7, reads EPEVTQTPSHQVTQMGQEVILRCVPISNHLYFYWYRQILGQKVEFLVSFYNNEISEKSEIFDDQFSVERPDGSNFTLKIRSTKLEDSAMYFCASSATGLSYEQYFGPGTRLTVT.